This entry features one TCR beta chain sequence. No antigen is known for it. These data originate in a study of shared clonotypes between healthy human individuals. The V and J ends lost 4 bases and 2 bases, in that order; junction bases with no gene match: 9. This CDR3 comprises 18 residues. Germline assignment: CDR1 SGHNT and CDR2 YYREEE (reference sequence). General observations from the study: Between a handful of donors, naive CD4 clonotypes were shared at a level of about 5%.

Using roughly 200 ng DNA, roughly 33,000 T cell genomes, the sorted-subset replicate PCRs were run. Assay: immunoSEQ multiplex PCR; the TCRdb copy retains only in-frame clones and omits some. The sample shows roughly 400,000 clones, about 97% of them seen only once. This TCR derives from a young man in good health. Sequenced input: memory CD8+ T cells sorted from blood. Subset meaning: CD45RO+ cells pooled with CCR7-negative TemRA cells. The V and J genes are TRBV5-4 and TRBJ2-6, with 10 positions matching TRBD1. The CDR3 reads CASSAGQGGSPGANVLTF. For the CDR3, the DNA is TGTGCCAGCAGCGCAGGACAGGGGGGCTCTCCTGGGGCCAACGTCCTGACTTTC.